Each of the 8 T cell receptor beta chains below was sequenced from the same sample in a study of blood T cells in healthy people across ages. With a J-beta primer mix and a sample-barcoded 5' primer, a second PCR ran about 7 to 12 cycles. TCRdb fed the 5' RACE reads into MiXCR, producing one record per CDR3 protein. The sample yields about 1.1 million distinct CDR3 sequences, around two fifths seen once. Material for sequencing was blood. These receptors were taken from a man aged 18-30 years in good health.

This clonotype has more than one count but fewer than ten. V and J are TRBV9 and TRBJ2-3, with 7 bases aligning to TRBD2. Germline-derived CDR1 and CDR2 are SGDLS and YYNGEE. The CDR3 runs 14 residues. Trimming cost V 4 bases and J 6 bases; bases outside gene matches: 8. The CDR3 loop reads CASSPPYGRDTQYF. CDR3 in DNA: TGTGCCAGCAGCCCGCCCTACGGGAGGGATACGCAGTATTTT. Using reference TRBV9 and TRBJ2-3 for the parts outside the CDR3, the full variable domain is DSGVTQTPKHLITATGQRVTLRCSPRSGDLSVYWYQQSLDQGLQFLIQYYNGEERAKGNILERFSAQQFPDLHSELNLSSLELGDSALYFCASSPPYGRDTQYFGPGTRLTVL.

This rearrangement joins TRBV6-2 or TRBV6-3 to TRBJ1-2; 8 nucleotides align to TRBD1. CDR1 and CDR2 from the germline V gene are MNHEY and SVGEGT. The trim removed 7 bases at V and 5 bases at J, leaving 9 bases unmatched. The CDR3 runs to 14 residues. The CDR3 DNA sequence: TGTGCCAGCAACCACGGGACAGGCCTGTATGGCTACACCTTC. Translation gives CASNHGTGLYGYTF.

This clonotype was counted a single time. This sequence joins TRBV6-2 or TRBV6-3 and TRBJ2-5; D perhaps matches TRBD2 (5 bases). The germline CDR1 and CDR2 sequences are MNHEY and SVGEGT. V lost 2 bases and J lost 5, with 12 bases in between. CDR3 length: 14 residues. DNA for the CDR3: TGTGCCAGCAGTTACGCGGGTGCCCGGGAGACCCAGTACTTC. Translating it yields CASSYAGARETQYF.

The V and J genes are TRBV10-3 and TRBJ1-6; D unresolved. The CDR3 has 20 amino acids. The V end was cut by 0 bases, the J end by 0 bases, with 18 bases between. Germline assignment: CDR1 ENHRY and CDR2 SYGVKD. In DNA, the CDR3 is TGTGCCATCAGTGAGTCTCTGGGGAGAACCGAAAGCTCCTATAATTCACCCCTCCACTTT. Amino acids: CAISESLGRTESSYNSPLHF.

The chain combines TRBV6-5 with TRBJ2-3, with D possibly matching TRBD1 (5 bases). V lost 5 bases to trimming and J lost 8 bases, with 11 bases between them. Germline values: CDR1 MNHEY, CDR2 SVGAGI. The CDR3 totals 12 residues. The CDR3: CASSRQTGTQYF. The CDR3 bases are TGTGCCAGCAGTCGACAGACCGGTACGCAGTATTTT.

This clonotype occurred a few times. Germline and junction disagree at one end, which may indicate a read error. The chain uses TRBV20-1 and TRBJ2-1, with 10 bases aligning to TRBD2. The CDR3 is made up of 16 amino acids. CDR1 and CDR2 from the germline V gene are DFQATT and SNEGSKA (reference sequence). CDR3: CSATSSGSVSYNEQFF. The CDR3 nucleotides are TGTAGTGCTACCTCTAGCGGGAGTGTTTCCTACAATGAGCAGTTCTTC.

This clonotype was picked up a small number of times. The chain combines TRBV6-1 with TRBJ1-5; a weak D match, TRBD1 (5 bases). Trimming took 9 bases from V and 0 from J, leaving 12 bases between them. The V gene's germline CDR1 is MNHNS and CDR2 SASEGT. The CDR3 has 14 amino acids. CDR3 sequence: CASGTDYSNQPQHF. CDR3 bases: TGTGCCAGTGGGACCGATTATAGCAATCAGCCCCAGCATTTT.

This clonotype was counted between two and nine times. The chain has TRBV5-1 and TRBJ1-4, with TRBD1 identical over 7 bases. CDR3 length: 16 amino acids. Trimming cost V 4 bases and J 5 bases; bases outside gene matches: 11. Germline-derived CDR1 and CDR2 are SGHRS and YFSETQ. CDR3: CASSPRSMTGNEKLFF. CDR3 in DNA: TGCGCCAGCAGCCCGCGATCAATGACAGGGAATGAAAAACTGTTTTTT.